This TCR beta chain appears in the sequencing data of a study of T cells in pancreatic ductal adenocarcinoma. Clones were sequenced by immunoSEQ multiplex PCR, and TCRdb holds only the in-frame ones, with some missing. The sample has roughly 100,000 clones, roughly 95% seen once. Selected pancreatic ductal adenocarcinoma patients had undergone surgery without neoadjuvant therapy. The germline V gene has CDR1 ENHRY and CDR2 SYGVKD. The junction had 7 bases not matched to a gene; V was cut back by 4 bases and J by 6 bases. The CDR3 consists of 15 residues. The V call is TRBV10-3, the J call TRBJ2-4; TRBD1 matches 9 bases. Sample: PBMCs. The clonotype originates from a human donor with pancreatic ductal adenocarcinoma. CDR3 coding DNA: TGTGCCATCAGTGGCCCCCGGGACAGGGTAAACATTCAGTACTTC. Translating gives CAISGPRDRVNIQYF.